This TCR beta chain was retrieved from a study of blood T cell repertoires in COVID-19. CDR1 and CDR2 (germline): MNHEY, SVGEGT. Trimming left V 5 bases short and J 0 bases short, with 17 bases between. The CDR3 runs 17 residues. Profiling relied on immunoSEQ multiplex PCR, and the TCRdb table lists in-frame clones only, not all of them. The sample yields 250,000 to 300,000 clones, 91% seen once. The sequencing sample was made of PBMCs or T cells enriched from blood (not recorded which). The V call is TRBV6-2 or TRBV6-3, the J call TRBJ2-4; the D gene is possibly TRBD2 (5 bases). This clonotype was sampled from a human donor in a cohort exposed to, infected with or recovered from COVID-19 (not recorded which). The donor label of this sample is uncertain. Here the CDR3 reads CASSERAAKIAKNIQYF. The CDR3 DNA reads TGTGCCAGCAGTGAGAGGGCCGCCAAAATAGCCAAAAACATTCAGTACTTC.